This T cell receptor (beta chain) was obtained from a study of T cells in Graves' hyperthyroidism and ophthalmopathy. This CDR3 has 16 residues. Germline loops: CDR1 LNHDA, CDR2 SQIVND (reference sequence). V was trimmed by 7 bases and J by 2 bases, leaving 20 bases between them. Researchers took RNA transcripts and amplified the TCR beta CDR3 regions from them. TCR CDR3 regions were first amplified by RT-PCR with HTBI primers. TCRdb called the multiplex PCR reads again in MiXCR, with one record for every CDR3 protein. The profile shows more than 550,000 distinct CDR3 sequences, approximately 18% of them singletons. At first hyperthyroidism diagnosis, before any ophthalmopathy symptoms, the blood sample was collected.

This TCR was recovered from a woman in her fifties or sixties with Graves' hyperthyroidism that later progressed to Graves' ophthalmopathy. The V gene is TRBV19, the J gene TRBJ1-2; possible D gene TRBD1, 5 bases. Sequencing input: blood. This CDR3 reads CASILNPGTENYGYTF. CDR3 coding DNA: TGTGCCAGTATTTTAAATCCCGGGACGGAGAACTATGGCTACACCTTC.